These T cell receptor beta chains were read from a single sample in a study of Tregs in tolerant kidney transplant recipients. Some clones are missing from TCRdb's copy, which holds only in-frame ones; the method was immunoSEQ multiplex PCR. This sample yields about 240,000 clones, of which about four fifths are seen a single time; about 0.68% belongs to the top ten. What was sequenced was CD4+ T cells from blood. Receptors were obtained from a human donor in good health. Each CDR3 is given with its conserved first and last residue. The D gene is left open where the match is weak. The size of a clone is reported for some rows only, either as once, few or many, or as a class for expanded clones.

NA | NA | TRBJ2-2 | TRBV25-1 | TGTGCCAGCAGTGAAGGGGGCTACACCGGGGAGCTGTTTTTT | CASSEGGYTGELFF
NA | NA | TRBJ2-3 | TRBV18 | TGTGCCAGCTCAAGGTCACAGGGCACTAGCACAGATACGCAGTATTTT | CASSRSQGTSTDTQYF
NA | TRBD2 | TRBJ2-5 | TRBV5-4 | TGTGCCAGCAGCCTGGGAGTAGCGGGCTCCAAGGGGACCCAGTACTTC | CASSLGVAGSKGTQYF
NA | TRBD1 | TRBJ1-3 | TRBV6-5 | TGTGCCAGCCAAATAACAGGGGTCTCTGGAAACACCATATATTTT | CASQITGVSGNTIYF
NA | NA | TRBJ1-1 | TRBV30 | TGTGCCTGGTCCGGGTCTTTCACTGAAGCTTTCTTT | CAWSGSFTEAFF
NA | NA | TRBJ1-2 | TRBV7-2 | TGTGCCAGCAGCTTGGAAGGGGTAGGGAACTATGGCTACACCTTC | CASSLEGVGNYGYTF
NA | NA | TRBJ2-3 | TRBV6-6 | TGTGCCAGCAGCTTTACTCGAGGCAGTAGCACAGATACGCAGTATTTT | CASSFTRGSSTDTQYF
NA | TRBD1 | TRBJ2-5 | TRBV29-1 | TGCAGCGAGGCAGGGGGCCGGCAAGAGACCCAGTACTTC | CSEAGGRQETQYF
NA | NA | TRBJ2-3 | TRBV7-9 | TGTGCCAGCAGCTTAGTTCTAGTTGGAGATACGCAGTATTTT | CASSLVLVGDTQYF
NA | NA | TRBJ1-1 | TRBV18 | TGTGCCAGCTCACCAGGGGGGGCAGGGGAGAACACTGAAGCTTTCTTT | CASSPGGAGENTEAFF
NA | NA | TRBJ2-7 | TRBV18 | TGTGCCAGCTCACCCGGGGGACAGAGCTCCTACGAGCAGTACTTC | CASSPGGQSSYEQYF
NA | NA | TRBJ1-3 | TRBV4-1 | TGCGCCAGCAGCCAACTACAGCTATCTGGAAACACCATATATTTT | CASSQLQLSGNTIYF
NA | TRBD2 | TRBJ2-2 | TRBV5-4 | TGTGCCAGCAGCTTAGGAGCCCGAAGCGGGAGCACCGGGGAGCTGTTTTTT | CASSLGARSGSTGELFF
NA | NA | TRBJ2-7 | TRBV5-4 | TGTGCCAGCAGCTACTCTTGGAACGAGCAGTACTTC | CASSYSWNEQYF
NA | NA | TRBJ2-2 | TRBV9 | TGTGCCAGCAGCGTAGGAAGTGGCGGAAACACCGGGGAGCTGTTTTTT | CASSVGSGGNTGELFF
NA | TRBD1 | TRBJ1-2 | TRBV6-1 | TGTGCCAGCAGTGAAGCGGAGACAGGGGTAGGGGGCTACACCTTC | CASSEAETGVGGYTF
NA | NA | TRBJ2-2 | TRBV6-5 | TGTGCCAGCAAGAAAGGGGGGAAGACCGGGGAGCTGTTTTTT | CASKKGGKTGELFF
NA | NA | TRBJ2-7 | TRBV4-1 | TGCGCCAGCAGCCAACCCGGATCCTACGAGCAGTACTTC | CASSQPGSYEQYF
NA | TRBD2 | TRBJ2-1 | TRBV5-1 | TGCGCCAGCAGCCCCGGACTAGCGGGATCACGAAGCTCCTACAATGAGCAGTTCTTC | CASSPGLAGSRSSYNEQFF
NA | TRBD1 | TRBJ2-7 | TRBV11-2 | TGTGCCAGCAGCATACTTTGGAGCCGGGACAGGGCCTACGAGCAGTACTTC | CASSILWSRDRAYEQYF
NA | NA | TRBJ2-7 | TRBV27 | TGTGCCAGCAGTTTAGGGGGGGGCAGACCCTACGAGCAGTACTTC | CASSLGGGRPYEQYF
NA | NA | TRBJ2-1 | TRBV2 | TGTGCCAGCAGTGTAGAAGACAGGAATGAGCAGTTCTTC | CASSVEDRNEQFF
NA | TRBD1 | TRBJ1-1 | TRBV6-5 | TGTGCCAGCAGTGGGACAGGGGGCAGGAACACTGAAGCTTTCTTT | CASSGTGGRNTEAFF
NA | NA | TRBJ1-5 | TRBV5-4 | TGTGCCAGCAGCTTGTGGGACGGGGATCAGCCCCAGCATTTT | CASSLWDGDQPQHF
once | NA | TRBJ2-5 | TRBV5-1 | TGCGCCAGCAGCTTATCTCCCCAAGAGACCCAGTACTTC | CASSLSPQETQYF
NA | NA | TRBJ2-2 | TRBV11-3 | TGTGCCAGCAGCTTATCTTGGGGGCTCGGCACCGGGGAGCTGTTTTTT | CASSLSWGLGTGELFF
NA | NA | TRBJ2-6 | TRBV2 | TGTGCCAGCAGCGATCCTGCCTTATCTGGGGCCAACGTCCTGACTTTC | CASSDPALSGANVLTF
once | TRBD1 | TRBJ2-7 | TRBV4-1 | TGCGCCAGCAGCCAACAGGGGACAGGGAACTACGAGCAGTACTTC | CASSQQGTGNYEQYF
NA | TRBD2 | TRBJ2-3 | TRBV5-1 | TGCGCCAGCAGCTTGAGTGTAGCGGGGGCAGGGGATACGCAGTATTTT | CASSLSVAGAGDTQYF
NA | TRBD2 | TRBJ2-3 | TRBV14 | TGTGCCAGCAGCCAACCACTCGGGACTAGCGGGAGAGATACGCAGTATTTT | CASSQPLGTSGRDTQYF
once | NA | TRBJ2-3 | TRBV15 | TGTGCCACCAGCAGAGATAATTGGCGGGGCACAGATACGCAGTATTTT | CATSRDNWRGTDTQYF
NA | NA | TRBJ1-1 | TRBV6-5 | TGTGCCAGCAGAAGGGACATCCGCGGGGACACTGAAGCTTTCTTT | CASRRDIRGDTEAFF
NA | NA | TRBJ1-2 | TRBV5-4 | TGTGCCAGCAGCTTGAGGGGGGTGGAGTATGGCTACACCTTC | CASSLRGVEYGYTF
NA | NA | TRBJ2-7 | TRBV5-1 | TGCGCCAGCAGCCAAGGGGCCACGATGAGCTCCTACGAGCAGTACTTC | CASSQGATMSSYEQYF
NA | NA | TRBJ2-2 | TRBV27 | TGTGCCAGCAGTTTAGGGTCGGGACTGCGCGCCGGGGAGCTGTTTTTT | CASSLGSGLRAGELFF
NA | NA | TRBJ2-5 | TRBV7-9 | TGTGCCAGCAGCTTAGCTGGGAGGAAACCTCAAGAGACCCAGTACTTC | CASSLAGRKPQETQYF
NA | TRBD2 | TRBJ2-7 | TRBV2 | TGTGCCAGCATGCCCCGGCTAGCGGGAACCTACGAGCAGTACTTC | CASMPRLAGTYEQYF
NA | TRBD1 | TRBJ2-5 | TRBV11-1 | TGTGCCAGCAGCTTACCGTCCCGGGACAGGGAGACCCAGTACTTC | CASSLPSRDRETQYF
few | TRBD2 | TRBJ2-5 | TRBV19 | TGTGCCAGTAGCAATCGACTAGCCACACAAGAGACCCAGTACTTC | CASSNRLATQETQYF
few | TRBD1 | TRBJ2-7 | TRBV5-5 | TGTGCCAGCTGGGACCGGGACAGGGCGTACGAGCAGTACTTC | CASWDRDRAYEQYF
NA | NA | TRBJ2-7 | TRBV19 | TGTGCCAGTAGTACGAGAGACTACGAGCAGTACTTC | CASSTRDYEQYF
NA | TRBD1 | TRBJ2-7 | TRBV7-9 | TGTGCCAGCTCGGACAGGGGCTTCTACGAGCAGTACTTC | CASSDRGFYEQYF
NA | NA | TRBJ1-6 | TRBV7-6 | TGTGCCAGCAGCTTAGCAGGGGATGATTCACCCCTCCACTTT | CASSLAGDDSPLHF
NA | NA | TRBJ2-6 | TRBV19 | TGTGTCAGTAGTATCGGGCGGCTCTCTGGGGCCAACGTCCTGACTTTC | CVSSIGRLSGANVLTF
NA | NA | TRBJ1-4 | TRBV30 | TGTGCCTGGAGTGTACTAGGGACAACGAATGAAAAACTGTTTTTT | CAWSVLGTTNEKLFF
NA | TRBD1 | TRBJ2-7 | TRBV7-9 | TGTGCCAGCAGCCTCACCGGGACAGGAGCCTACGAGCAGTACTTC | CASSLTGTGAYEQYF
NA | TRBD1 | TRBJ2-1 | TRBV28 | TGTGCCAGCAGTTTATGGGGACAGGGTAAGAATGAGCAGTTCTTC | CASSLWGQGKNEQFF
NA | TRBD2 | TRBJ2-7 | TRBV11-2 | TGTGCCAGCAGCCCTACCGGGGGGGGGTCCTTCTACGAGCAGTACTTC | CASSPTGGGSFYEQYF
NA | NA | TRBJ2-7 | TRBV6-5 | TGTGCCAGCAGTTCCCTCCTACTAGCCGACGAGCAGTACTTC | CASSSLLLADEQYF
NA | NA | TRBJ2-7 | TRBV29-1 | TGCAGCGTTGGTCGCCAGGGCGACGAGCAGTACTTC | CSVGRQGDEQYF
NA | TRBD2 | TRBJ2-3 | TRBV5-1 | TGCGCCAGCCTCGGGACTAGCGGCACTAGCACAGATACGCAGTATTTT | CASLGTSGTSTDTQYF
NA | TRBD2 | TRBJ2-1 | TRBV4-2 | TGTGCCAGCAGCCAGCCTCGGGGGGGGTACTACAATGAGCAGTTCTTC | CASSQPRGGYYNEQFF